This T cell receptor beta chain was captured in a study of cytomegalovirus exposure and HLA in healthy donors. Losses at the gene ends were 6 bases for V and 3 bases for J; bases not matched to a gene: 4. Germline V gene data show CDR1 as LNHDA and CDR2 as SQIVND (reference sequence). There are 13 residues in the CDR3. Participants comprised healthy donors of bone marrow. Use of 60 Vbeta and 13 Jbeta primers characterized the PCR. The assay was immunoSEQ multiplex PCR, and TCRdb's table has in-frame clones only and misses some. The sample's table shows around 140,000 clones. Whole-study results and caveats: For most subjects, TCR beta sequences were reported to predict HLA-A and HLA-B alleles with accuracy. The dataset shows that most TCR sequences were rare, while some public TCRs occurred in many donors.

Note on this clone: Its specificity is not known.

The V and J genes are TRBV19 and TRBJ2-7, with TRBD1 matching 8 bases. Sequencing was done on a sample of PBMCs. The receptor was isolated from a woman aged 45-60 years in good health and CMV-seronegative. In nucleotides, the CDR3 is TGTGCCAGTAGGGGACAGGTTCTCTACGAGCAGTACTTC. Protein product: CASRGQVLYEQYF.